Listed here are 22 T cell receptor beta chains from one sample, sequenced in a study of shared clonotypes between healthy human individuals. Method: immunoSEQ multiplex PCR; TCRdb's copy keeps in-frame clones and lacks some. The sample records around 2,000,000 clones, about 95% being singletons. Cells designated naive CD8 were CD45RO-negative and were positively selected for CCR7, with terminally differentiated effector memory CD45RA+ cells excluded. The sequencing sample was made of naive CD8+ T cells sorted from blood. The receptors were sampled from a young man in good health.

The chain couples TRBV5-4 to TRBJ2-2; D uncertain. The germline V gene encodes CDR1 SGHNT and CDR2 YYREEE (reference sequence). Trimming took 4 bases from V and 4 from J, leaving 5 bases between them. The CDR3 spans 12 residues. CDR3 nucleotides: TGTGCCAGCAGCACTATCACCGGGGAGCTGTTTTTT. This encodes CASSTITGELFF.

The chain joins TRBV9 to TRBJ1-1, with D perhaps TRBD1 (6 bases). The germline V gene has CDR1 SGDLS and CDR2 YYNGEE. V was shortened by 7 bases and J by 4 bases, with 14 bases between the two germline ends. The CDR3 is 13 residues long. The CDR3, as DNA: TGTGCCAGCGGACGGGGGGCGGCCACTGAAGCTTTCTTT. Its translation is CASGRGAATEAFF.

J is TRBJ2-5 and V is TRBV27, with a weak D call TRBD1 (5 bases). V gave up 4 bases and J gave up 3 bases, with 6 bases separating them. Per the germline V gene, CDR1 is MNHEY and CDR2 is SMNVEV (reference sequence). The CDR3 has 12 residues. This CDR3 reads CASSSDKETQYF. The CDR3 DNA sequence: TGTGCCAGCAGTTCGGACAAAGAGACCCAGTACTTC.

This chain joins TRBV4-1 and TRBJ2-7; 12 bases line up with TRBD1. V dropped 0 bases and J dropped 4; count of bases not matched to a gene: 4. CDR1 MGHRA and CDR2 YSYEKL come from the germline V gene. CDR3 size: 16 residues. The CDR3 DNA follows: TGCGCCAGCAGCCAAGAGATGGGACAGGGGGCTTACGAGCAGTACTTC. It is translated as CASSQEMGQGAYEQYF.

The rearrangement uses TRBV7-6 and TRBJ2-3; 7 bases align to TRBD2. Trimming at V came to 2 bases and at J to 2 bases, leaving 4 bases not matched to a gene. The germline V gene has CDR1 SGHVS and CDR2 FNYEAQ. The CDR3 totals 15 residues. The CDR3: CASSLSRDYTDTQYF. As DNA, the CDR3 is TGTGCCAGCAGCTTATCCAGGGACTACACAGATACGCAGTATTTT.

The chain uses TRBV27 and TRBJ1-2, with TRBD1 matching over 8 bases. CDR3 size: 15 residues. The ends lost 6 bases at V and 3 bases at J; junction bases unmatched: 9. Germline CDR1 and CDR2: MNHEY and SMNVEV (reference sequence). The CDR3 bases are TGTGCCAGCAGGCCAACAGGGGGGCATCACTATGGCTACACCTTC. It is translated as CASRPTGGHHYGYTF.

The chain joins TRBV5-8 to TRBJ2-5; a weak D match, TRBD1 (6 bases). Germline CDR1 SGHTS, CDR2 YDEGEE. Trimming took off 7 bases at V and 3 bases at J, with 13 bases between the two ends. The CDR3 spans 13 residues. The CDR3 coding sequence is TGTGCCAGCGGGGGCGGCGTTAAAGAGACCCAGTACTTC. Translating gives CASGGGVKETQYF. The full variable domain, with the rest looked up from reference TRBV5-8 and TRBJ2-5, is EAGVTQSPTHLIKTRGQQATLRCSPISGHTSVYWYQQALGLGLQFLLWYDEGEERNRGNFPPRFSGRQFPNYSSELNVNALELEDSALYLCASGGGVKETQYFGPGTRLLVL.

The chain links TRBV7-9 to TRBJ1-6, with D tentatively TRBD1 (5 bases). The length of the CDR3 is 14 residues. Between the trimmed V and J ends, which lost 7 bases and 7 bases, there was a span of 14 bases. Germline V lookup: CDR1 SEHNR, CDR2 FQNEAQ (reference sequence). CDR3 loop: CASKPPDTNSPLHF. For the CDR3, the DNA is TGTGCCAGCAAACCCCCGGACACCAATTCACCCCTCCACTTT.

The chain uses TRBV10-2 and TRBJ2-7; 7 bases fit TRBD2. Germline values: CDR1 WSHSY, CDR2 SAAADI. V shed 3 bases and J 2 bases; nucleotides not matched to a gene: 4. This CDR3 has 14 residues. The CDR3 nucleotides are TGCGCCAGCAGTGATTCGGCGGGAGCCTACGAGCAGTACTTC. This gives the protein CASSDSAGAYEQYF.

The chain uses TRBV19 and TRBJ1-5; D not certain. This CDR3 spans 14 amino acids. V was trimmed by 0 bases and J by 5 bases, leaving 8 bases between them. Germline V gene lookup returns CDR1 LNHDA and CDR2 SQIVND (reference sequence). The CDR3 region has the DNA TGTGCCAGTAGTATAGATCATGAGGATCAGCCCCAGCATTTT. Protein: CASSIDHEDQPQHF.

In nucleotides, the CDR3 is TGTGCCAGCAGTTACTCACCAGGGGACAGATTCTACGAGCAGTACTTC. Its translation: CASSYSPGDRFYEQYF. The J gene is TRBJ2-7, the V gene TRBV6-6; TRBD1 matches 7 bases. The CDR3 covers 16 residues. Unmatched junction bases numbered 8, after V lost 0 bases and J lost 3 bases. The germline V gene encodes CDR1 MNHNY and CDR2 SVGAGI (reference sequence).

Details on this clone: This specimen includes other DNA sequences encoding the same CDR3. The CDR3 sequence is CASSQDQGSTDTQYF. In DNA form, the CDR3 reads TGCGCCAGCAGCCAAGATCAGGGTTCCACAGATACGCAGTATTTT. The V and J genes are TRBV4-3 and TRBJ2-3, with D possibly being TRBD1 (5 bases). Trimming pared 0 bases from V and 2 bases from J, leaving 9 bases between. The CDR3 runs 15 residues. From germline, CDR1 is LGHNA and CDR2 YSLEER.

Points on this clone: This specimen includes other DNA sequences encoding the same CDR3. This chain uses TRBV29-1 with TRBJ2-7; D gene uncertain. V was pared by 0 bases and J by 4 bases, with 4 bases between. This CDR3 contains 11 residues. Germline loops: CDR1 SQVTM, CDR2 ANQGSEA. For the CDR3, the DNA is TGCAGCGTTGAAGAATCGTACGAGCAGTACTTC. Translated, it gives CSVEESYEQYF.

The chain recombines TRBV10-3 with TRBJ2-7; D unclear. This CDR3 spans 9 amino acids. Germline CDR1 is ENHRY and CDR2 is SYGVKD. The V gene lost 11 bases and the J gene lost 4 bases, with 6 bases spanning the gap. This CDR3 is CAPGYEQYF. As DNA, the CDR3 is TGTGCCCCTGGATACGAGCAGTACTTC.

This clone was seen a few times. The V gene is TRBV6-5, the J gene TRBJ1-2; D ambiguous. In germline, CDR1 is MNHEY, CDR2 SVGAGI. This CDR3 has 11 amino acids. Trimming pared 4 bases from V and 8 bases from J, leaving 8 bases between. CDR3 loop: CASSSRGGYTF. The CDR3, as DNA: TGTGCCAGCAGTTCGCGTGGGGGCTACACCTTC.

This chain links TRBV6-6 with TRBJ2-7; D ambiguous. V lost 4 bases and J 0 bases, leaving 10 bases between the germline ends. This CDR3 has 14 residues. Germline loops: CDR1 MNHNY, CDR2 SVGAGI (reference sequence). The CDR3 nucleotides are TGTGCCAGCAGTTCGATCCGCAGCTCCTACGAGCAGTACTTC. This gives the protein CASSSIRSSYEQYF.

CDR3 region: CAIAFMGHEQYF. The CDR3 DNA follows: TGTGCCATCGCCTTTATGGGGCACGAGCAGTACTTC. The V and J genes are TRBV7-9 and TRBJ2-7; D perhaps matches TRBD1 (5 bases). Trimming removed 10 bases at V and 5 bases at J, with 15 bases between. This CDR3 contains 12 residues. Germline-derived CDR1 and CDR2 are SEHNR and FQNEAQ (reference sequence).

The chain couples TRBV13 to TRBJ2-7; perhaps TRBD1 as D (6 bases). The CDR3 covers 14 residues. V lost 0 bases and J lost 5, with 11 bases in between. Germline values: CDR1 PRHDT, CDR2 FYEKMQ (reference sequence). CDR3 in amino acids: CASSLGPQGHEQYF. CDR3 in DNA: TGTGCCAGCAGCTTAGGACCTCAGGGGCACGAGCAGTACTTC.

This chain joins TRBV28 and TRBJ1-1, with TRBD1 matching over 7 bases. Germline V gives CDR1 MDHEN, CDR2 SYDVKM. With 5 bases clipped from V and 0 bases from J, the junction kept 9 bases outside the gene matches. CDR3 size: 16 residues. The CDR3: CASSPGDRVLNTEAFF. CDR3 in DNA: TGTGCCAGCAGTCCTGGGGACAGAGTCTTGAACACTGAAGCTTTCTTT.

The V call is TRBV13, the J call TRBJ2-1, with a weak D call TRBD2 (7 bases). This CDR3 spans 17 amino acids. CDR1 and CDR2 from the germline V gene are PRHDT and FYEKMQ (reference sequence). The V and J ends lost 5 bases and 5 bases respectively, with 22 bases between them. Here the CDR3 reads CASSPSGEGVKDNEQFF. In DNA form, the CDR3 reads TGTGCCAGCAGCCCCTCAGGGGAGGGGGTAAAAGACAATGAGCAGTTCTTC.

The chain employs TRBV11-3 and TRBJ2-4, with TRBD2 matching 14 bases. V lost 5 bases, J lost 0 bases, and 12 bases stayed unmatched. CDR1 and CDR2 (germline): SGHNT, YENEEA. The CDR3 extends over 20 amino acids. CDR3 DNA: TGTGCCAGCAGCACAATCGGACTAGCGGGAGGTTCTGCAGCCAAAAACATTCAGTACTTC. It codes for CASSTIGLAGGSAAKNIQYF.

The V gene is TRBV2, the J gene TRBJ2-3; 10 bases fit TRBD2. This CDR3 is built from 17 residues. J gave up 0 bases and V 8 bases, and 11 bases lay outside the gene matches. CDR1 SNHLY and CDR2 FYNNEI come from the germline V gene. DNA of the CDR3: TGTGCCAGCGTCAGCGGGGGGGCCGCACCTAGCACAGATACGCAGTATTTT. Encoded protein: CASVSGGAAPSTDTQYF.